This TCR beta chain was profiled in a study of blood T cell repertoires in COVID-19. Study context: The study drew acute and convalescent COVID-19 samples from the United States, Italy and Spain. Sources were T cells, B-cell-depleted T cells, or PBMCs; the material itself was cDNA or gDNA.

V dropped 3 bases and J dropped 4 bases, with 16 bases sitting between them. The CDR3 sequence is 15 residues long. Germline CDR1 is SGDLS and CDR2 is YYNGEE. Authors' processing steps: Estimated nucleated cell counts came from reference gene primer amplification. Data came from immunoSEQ multiplex PCR; TCRdb stores just in-frame clones and leaves some out. D and trimming were read from the DNA, whereas the V and J calls and clone size are those reported in that table. The sample lists 71,000 or so clones; approximately 80% were seen once. The source is a man aged 45-65 years with acute or convalescent COVID-19. The sequencing sample was made of peripheral blood. The chain carries TRBV9 and TRBJ1-1, with no clear D. CDR3 sequence: CASSGREGSSTEAFF. DNA for the CDR3: TGTGCCAGCAGCGGGCGTGAGGGATCCAGCACTGAAGCTTTCTTT.